This section outlines one T cell receptor beta chain sequence together with its context. This sample is drawn from a study of glioma-infiltrating T cells after dendritic cell vaccination. Whole-study context: Glioblastoma patients came from Phase I and II dendritic cell vaccination trials. Dendritic cell vaccine was injected intradermally three times, biweekly.

All glioblastoma patients lacked an isocitrate dehydrogenase mutation. The V end lost 3 bases, the J end lost 0 bases, and 9 bases lay between the germline ends. The CDR3 is 16 residues long. Germline lookup yields CDR1 MNHEY and CDR2 SVGAGI. TCRB CDR3 was amplified from 2 ug genomic DNA or less. Some clones are missing from TCRdb's copy, which holds only in-frame ones; the method was immunoSEQ multiplex PCR. The table has just over 95,000 clones, around 80% seen once; the top ten hold 5.5% to 7%. The chain has TRBV6-5 and TRBJ1-6; D not certain. The material was blood, obtained before dendritic cell vaccination. The receptor was isolated from a human donor with glioblastoma. In nucleotides, the CDR3 is TGTGCCAGCAGTTATTCGGCTAGCTCCTATAATTCACCCCTCCACTTT. This encodes CASSYSASSYNSPLHF.